The 10 T cell receptor beta chains listed next were all sequenced from one sample in a study of human T cells and chemical hapten exposure. Time point: patch test 3, about 24 weeks after DPC sensitization. Treatment described: therapeutic diphenylcyclopropenone sensitization with weekly scalp DPC. TCRdb called the RACE reads again in MiXCR, with one record for every CDR3 protein. The sample gives about 160,000 distinct CDR3 sequences, about a quarter of which show up once; under 2.5% is in the top ten. This specimen consisted of whole blood, obtained in connection with sensitization to the hapten diphenylcyclopropenone (DPC). All receptors derive from a woman aged 18-29 years with alopecia areata. Some clones in this sample may be carry-over from other donors' samples.

This clonotype showed up just a few times. Relative to the germline gene, one junction end is altered; a read error may explain this. This rearrangement joins TRBV12-3 or TRBV12-4 to TRBJ1-1, with D unclear. The CDR3 contains 13 residues. CDR3 in DNA: TGTGCCAGCAGCTTAGACTGGAACACTGAAGCTTTCTTT. It encodes CASSLDWNTEAFF.

This clonotype has only a few counts. V is TRBV5-1 and J is TRBJ2-3; D is undetermined. The germline CDR1 and CDR2 sequences are SGHRS and YFSETQ. CDR3 length: 14 amino acids. V was shortened by 4 bases and J by 2 bases, with 11 bases between the two germline ends. Here the CDR3 DNA reads TGCGCCAGCAGCCCCTGGACGGCCACAGATACGCAGTATTTT. It codes for CASSPWTATDTQYF.

This clonotype occurred a few times. The CDR3 nucleotides are TGCAGCGTTGAAGGGCCGACGAGGGGCAGGCAAGAAGCTTTCTTT. This sequence encodes CSVEGPTRGRQEAFF. The gene calls are TRBV29-1 and TRBJ1-1; possible D gene TRBD1, 5 bases. The germline V gene has CDR1 SQVTM and CDR2 ANQGSEA. Trimming pared 1 base from V and 8 bases from J, leaving 20 bases between. The CDR3 is 15 amino acids.

This rearrangement joins TRBV29-1 to TRBJ2-7; either TRBD1 or TRBD2 may supply D (5 bases each). This CDR3 has 14 residues. V shed 4 bases and J shed 3 bases, with 16 bases lying between them. Germline assignment: CDR1 SQVTM and CDR2 ANQGSEA. The CDR3 reads CSVGERGPYYEQYF. The DNA of the CDR3 is TGCAGCGTTGGGGAACGGGGCCCATACTACGAGCAGTACTTC.

In nucleotides, the CDR3 is TGCAGTGGGAAAGGACAGGGATCCAATGGCTACACCTTC. This translates into CSGKGQGSNGYTF. The chain has TRBV20-1 and TRBJ1-2; 8 bases line up with TRBD1. There are 13 residues in the CDR3. J gave up 6 bases and V 7 bases, and 10 bases lay outside the gene matches. Germline V gene lookup returns CDR1 DFQATT and CDR2 SNEGSKA (reference sequence).

This clonotype was seen more than once but under ten times. This chain uses TRBV20-1 with TRBJ2-1, with unresolved D. CDR1 and CDR2 from the germline V gene are DFQATT and SNEGSKA (reference sequence). This CDR3 comprises 13 residues. The ends were cut back, 2 bases at V and 10 bases at J, with 15 bases in the middle. The CDR3 DNA is TGCAGTGCTAGAAAAGCCTCCTCTAGAGAGCAGTTCTTC. Amino acids: CSARKASSREQFF.

This clonotype has more than one count but fewer than ten. The chain has TRBV3-1 and TRBJ2-1; D is perhaps TRBD1 or TRBD2 (5 bases each). Germline V gives CDR1 LGHDT, CDR2 YNNKEL (reference sequence). The CDR3 is 13 amino acids. V was trimmed by 6 bases and J by 7 bases, leaving 13 bases between them. CDR3 in DNA: TGTGCCAGCAGTCGGGACCTTAGGAATGAGCAGTTCTTC. It is translated as CASSRDLRNEQFF.

In its sample, this clonotype was seen many times. The V call is TRBV7-2, the J call TRBJ2-7; D is undetermined. Trimming left V 1 base short and J 5 bases short, with 12 bases between. In germline, CDR1 is SGHTA, CDR2 FQGNSA. The CDR3 contains 14 residues. The CDR3 loop is CASSLDWGLDEQYF. The CDR3 bases are TGTGCCAGCAGCTTAGATTGGGGATTGGACGAGCAGTACTTC.

This chain connects TRBV20-1 to TRBJ2-3, with D uncertain. The ends were cut back, 0 bases at V and 3 bases at J, with 16 bases in the middle. The CDR3 is 16 amino acids. Germline CDR1 is DFQATT and CDR2 is SNEGSKA (reference sequence). CDR3 protein: CSARDWRPQETDTQYF. In DNA form, the CDR3 reads TGCAGTGCTAGAGATTGGCGGCCTCAGGAGACAGATACGCAGTATTTT.

J is TRBJ1-1 and V is TRBV25-1; D call uncertain. V was pared by 10 bases and J by 3 bases, with 15 bases between. In germline, CDR1 is MGHDK, CDR2 SYGVNS. The CDR3 has 13 amino acids. CDR3 sequence reads: CAIPRESDTEAFF. Here the CDR3 DNA reads TGTGCCATTCCGAGGGAATCGGACACTGAAGCTTTCTTT.